The next 21 T cell receptor beta chains were all read from a single sample in a study of T cells in women clearing cervical HPV infection. TCRdb's copy holds only in-frame clones and misses some; the assay was immunoSEQ multiplex PCR. The sample's table shows 15,000 to 20,000 clones. The sample was blood buffy coat. The receptors shown here come from a woman aged 18 to 75 with a cervical HPV16 infection that either progressed to CIN3+ or cleared (not recorded which).

Worth noting for this clone: With the read ending 3 residues before the CDR3 end, the germline J gene is used to fill in that end. The chain employs TRBV7-2 and TRBJ1-2; D is unresolved. The CDR3 is made up of 15 amino acids. In germline, CDR1 is SGHTA, CDR2 FQGNSA. The sequenced part of the CDR3 DNA is TGTGCCAGCAGCTTAGGGCTAGCTCCCTCCTACGAC. Translated, it gives CASSLGLAPSYD. The CDR3 in full is CASSLGLAPSYDYTF.

Comments on this clone: The read falls 3 residues short of the CDR3 end, and the missing part is taken from the germline J gene. The J gene is TRBJ2-1, the V gene TRBV5-1; D perhaps matches TRBD2 (5 bases). The CDR3 is 15 amino acids. Germline V gene data show CDR1 as SGHRS and CDR2 as YFSETQ. V shed 3 bases and J shed 1 base, with 11 bases lying between them. The CDR3 loop is CASSSQTGSYNEQFF. The part of the CDR3 DNA that was read is TGCGCCAGCAGCTCTCAAACGGGGTCCTACAATGAG.

Comments on this clone: From the germline J gene comes the end of the CDR3, since the read stops 3 residues before it. This chain links TRBV2 with TRBJ1-2; 9 bases fit TRBD1. Germline V gene lookup returns CDR1 SNHLY and CDR2 FYNNEI. V gave up 5 bases and J gave up 6 bases; unmatched junction bases: 4. The CDR3 covers 13 residues. The CDR3 reads CASSKGTGNGYTF. The CDR3 bases that were read are TGTGCCAGCAGTAAGGGGACAGGGAATGGC.

With regard to this clone: The read stops 3 residues short of the end of the CDR3; the missing end is completed from the germline J gene. V gene TRBV19 combines with J gene TRBJ2-1; D might be TRBD2 (5 bases). The CDR3 consists of 16 residues. Germline assignment: CDR1 LNHDA and CDR2 SQIVND (reference sequence). V lost 0 bases to trimming and J lost 7 bases, with 16 bases between them. The CDR3 reads CASSIDNSFGGNEQFF. CDR3 DNA, as far as it was read: TGTGCCAGTAGTATAGACAACTCTTTCGGCGGGAATGAG.

As regards this clone: From the germline J gene comes the end of the CDR3, since the read stops 3 residues before it. The rearrangement uses TRBV2 and TRBJ2-7; D possibly corresponds to TRBD1 (5 bases). Germline V gives CDR1 SNHLY, CDR2 FYNNEI. V lost 1 base and J 2 bases, leaving 15 bases between the germline ends. The CDR3 covers 16 residues. CDR3 amino acids: CASSEGTPTRPYEQYF. Partial CDR3 DNA: TGTGCCAGCAGTGAAGGGACACCAACCCGCCCCTACGAG.

Concerning this clone: Sequencing ends 3 residues short of the CDR3 end; the germline J gene provides the rest. The V and J genes are TRBV5-1 and TRBJ2-2; no firm D call. This CDR3 has 14 residues. CDR1 is SGHRS, CDR2 YFSETQ, per germline. The CDR3 loop reads CASSLGQTNEKLFF. Incomplete CDR3 DNA: TGCGCCAGCAGCTTGGGGCAAACTAATGAAAAG.

Regarding this clone: The CDR3 extends 3 residues past the end of the read, so its final part is completed from the germline J gene. The chain employs TRBV19 and TRBJ1-5; 7 bases match TRBD1. With V trimmed by 9 bases and J by 7 bases, 15 bases remained unmatched. CDR3 length equals 15 residues. The germline gives CDR1 LNHDA, CDR2 SQIVND (reference sequence). Incomplete CDR3 DNA: TGTGCCAGCGGTCCCCATACAGGGGATGGGCAGCCC. Translated: CASGPHTGDGQP. The entire CDR3 reads CASGPHTGDGQPQHF.

As for this clone: The read finishes 3 residues shy of the CDR3 end, and the germline J gene is used to complete it. This chain links TRBV7-9 with TRBJ2-5, with D possibly TRBD1 on 6 matching bases. Trimming removed 5 bases at V and 5 bases at J, with 15 bases between. Germline V gives CDR1 SEHNR, CDR2 FQNEAQ (reference sequence). The CDR3 length is 14 residues. The sequenced CDR3 bases are TGTGCCAGCAGCGACAGGTCAGGGGCGGAGACC. Translated, it gives CASSDRSGAET. The entire CDR3 protein reads CASSDRSGAETQYF.

Regarding this clone: Coverage ceases 3 residues before the CDR3 finishes, and the germline J gene fills in the end. V is TRBV6-2 or TRBV6-3 and J is TRBJ1-1, with D possibly being TRBD1 (5 bases). This CDR3 is built from 11 residues. Trimming removed 8 bases at V and 7 bases at J, with 11 bases between. Germline lookup yields CDR1 MNHEY and CDR2 SVGEGT. The DNA read from the CDR3 is TGTGCCAGCCAAGGGAGGGGTGAA. This translates into CASQGRGE. In full, the CDR3 reads CASQGRGEAFF.

About this clone: The CDR3 end is not reached by the read, which stops 3 residues before it; the germline J gene fills it in. The chain employs TRBV7-9 and TRBJ2-3; D is perhaps TRBD2 (6 bases). The CDR3 is 14 amino acids. Per germline, CDR1 SEHNR and CDR2 FQNEAQ (reference sequence). Here the CDR3 reads CASSLRGKDQPQYF. CDR3 DNA (partial): TGTGCCAGCAGCTTACGGGGGAAGGATCAGCCG.

As for this clone: Read data end 3 residues before the CDR3 end; the end is taken from the germline J gene. This chain links TRBV28 with TRBJ2-5; possibly TRBD1 for D (6 bases). This CDR3 has 13 residues. Germline CDR1 reads MDHEN; CDR2 reads SYDVKM. The germline V and J ends were trimmed by 6 bases and 6 bases, with 14 bases remaining between them. The CDR3 protein is CASSPGVLKTQYF. CDR3 DNA (partial): TGTGCCAGCAGCCCAGGGGTTTTAAAGACC.

Worth noting for this clone: The read ends 3 residues early relative to the CDR3; the germline J gene fills the gap. The rearrangement links TRBV13 to TRBJ1-2; weak D call: TRBD1 (5 bases). Trimming pared 1 base from V and 0 bases from J, leaving 9 bases between. The CDR3 sequence is 15 residues long. Germline values: CDR1 PRHDT, CDR2 FYEKMQ (reference sequence). The CDR3 is CASSLEGEANYGYTF. The part of the CDR3 DNA that was read is TGTGCCAGCAGCTTAGAAGGGGAAGCTAACTATGGC. Supplemented by reference TRBV13 and TRBJ1-2, the full variable domain reads AAGVIQSPRHLIKEKRETATLKCYPIPRHDTVYWYQQGPGQDPQFLISFYEKMQSDKGSIPDRFSAQQFSDYHSELNMSSLELGDSALYFCASSLEGEANYGYTFGSGTRLTVV.

Incomplete CDR3 DNA: TGTGCCAGTAGCGGCGGGGGCTATGGC. As protein: CASSGGGYG. From start to end, the CDR3 is CASSGGGYGYTF. The chain uses TRBV19 and TRBJ1-2; TRBD1 is a possible D gene (5 bases). The read ends 3 residues shy of where the CDR3 ends; the end is completed using the germline J gene. CDR1 is LNHDA and CDR2 is SQIVND in the germline V gene (reference sequence). The CDR3 runs 12 residues. V gave up 6 bases and J gave up 4 bases, with 9 bases separating them.

A word on this clone: The read terminates 3 residues ahead of where the CDR3 ends, so the germline J gene completes it. The chain joins TRBV18 to TRBJ2-3; 10 bases match TRBD1. The CDR3 runs 20 residues. Germline-derived CDR1 and CDR2 are KGHSH and LQKENI. CDR3 in amino acids: CASSERLGTGALDGNQPQYF. The CDR3 bases that were read are TGTGCCAGCTCAGAAAGGCTAGGGACAGGGGCATTGGATGGCAATCAGCCG.

With regard to this clone: The read terminates 3 residues ahead of where the CDR3 ends, so the germline J gene completes it. This chain joins TRBV5-1 and TRBJ1-2, with TRBD1 matching 7 bases. Germline lookup yields CDR1 SGHRS and CDR2 YFSETQ. This CDR3 is built from 12 residues. This CDR3 is CASSFEGAGYTF. The sequenced part of the CDR3 DNA is TGCGCCAGCAGCTTTGAGGGGGCAGGC.

To note about this clone: With the read ending 3 residues before the CDR3 end, the germline J gene is used to fill in that end. V usage is TRBV20-1 and J usage is TRBJ2-5; 7 bases agree with TRBD2. The CDR3 is made up of 13 amino acids. Losses at the gene ends were 3 bases for V and 4 bases for J; bases not matched to a gene: 5. Germline V lookup: CDR1 DFQATT, CDR2 SNEGSKA (reference sequence). Partial CDR3 DNA: TGCAGTGCTAGGAAAAGCGGGGCAGAGACC. This translates into CSARKSGAET. The entire CDR3 sequence reads CSARKSGAETQYF.

A note on this clone: Read sequence stops 3 residues before the CDR3 end, and the germline J gene provides the missing end. The J gene is TRBJ1-5, the V gene TRBV3-1 (or the pseudogene TRBV3-2); perhaps TRBD1 as D (5 bases). Germline loops: CDR1 LGHDT, CDR2 YNNKEL (reference sequence). V gave up 4 bases and J gave up 3 bases, with 13 bases separating them. The CDR3 is made up of 15 amino acids. Incomplete CDR3 DNA: TGTGCCAGCAGCCGGGACGGGGGGGACAATCAGCCC. It specifies CASSRDGGDNQP. In full, the CDR3 reads CASSRDGGDNQPQHF.

Points on this clone: The observed sequence ends 3 residues before the CDR3 terminus, with the missing tail filled in from the germline J gene. V is TRBV19 and J is TRBJ2-3; 13 nucleotides match TRBD2. Germline CDR1 is LNHDA and CDR2 is SQIVND (reference sequence). The CDR3 is 16 amino acids. Here the CDR3 reads CASSVTSGGTQETQYF. The CDR3 DNA, read in part, is TGTGCCAGTAGCGTGACTAGCGGGGGGACTCAAGAGACG.

As to this clone: The read halts 3 residues ahead of the CDR3 end, with the missing end drawn from the germline J gene. V gene TRBV5-1 combines with J gene TRBJ2-5, with 7 nucleotides matching TRBD1. Germline V CDR1 and CDR2: SGHRS, YFSETQ. With 7 bases clipped from V and 3 bases from J, the junction kept 9 bases outside the gene matches. The CDR3 consists of 14 residues. The CDR3 protein is CASLPGQGEETQYF. Partial CDR3 DNA: TGCGCCAGCCTGCCGGGGCAGGGGGAAGAGACC.

On this clone: The read terminates 3 residues before the CDR3 end, so the remaining end is supplied by the germline J gene. J is TRBJ2-3 and V is TRBV15; possibly TRBD1 for D (5 bases). This CDR3 contains 14 residues. CDR1 LNHNV and CDR2 YYDKDF come from the germline V gene (reference sequence). CDR3 DNA (partial): TGTGCCACCAGCAGAGATGACAGCCAAGAGACG. As protein: CATSRDDSQET. The full-length CDR3 reads as CATSRDDSQETQYF.

As concerns this clone: The read finishes 3 residues shy of the CDR3 end, and the germline J gene is used to complete it. J is TRBJ2-7 and V is TRBV2; 7 bases line up with TRBD1. V lost 6 bases, J lost 4 bases, and 6 bases stayed unmatched. This CDR3 contains 13 residues. Germline lookup yields CDR1 SNHLY and CDR2 FYNNEI. CDR3 DNA, as far as it was read: TGTGCCAGCAGGAGGGACAGTCAATACGAG. It is translated as CASRRDSQYE. The entire CDR3 reads CASRRDSQYEQYF.